This T cell receptor beta chain was sequenced during a study of CD8 T cells in Susac syndrome. Reverse transcription of roughly 0.5 to 1 ug RNA was performed with random hexamers. Amplification of TCR beta CDR3 used immunoSEQ multiplex PCR across 54 Vbeta and 13 Jbeta. MiXCR, applied by TCRdb to the immunoSEQ multiplex PCR reads, yields one record per CDR3 protein. The repertoire includes about 66,000 distinct CDR3 sequences, 90% to 95% of them detected once, and roughly 0.55% sits in the top ten. Germline CDR1 is SGHTA and CDR2 is FQGTGA. This CDR3 spans 18 amino acids. V lost 5 bases and J lost 0; bases outside the gene matches: 13.

This TCR came from a human donor with multiple sclerosis. The V call is TRBV7-3, the J call TRBJ2-5; 9 positions agree with TRBD2. The sequenced sample consisted of CD8+ T cells from PBMCs. CDR3 sequence (DNA): TGTGCCAGCAGCCCCTCCGAGATAGCGGGAGCAAACCAAGAGACCCAGTACTTC. It is translated as CASSPSEIAGANQETQYF.